This is a list of T cell receptor beta chains from one sample in a study of shared clonotypes between healthy human individuals. Clones were read by immunoSEQ multiplex PCR, and TCRdb kept only the in-frame ones, dropping some. The table records around 2.1 million clones, approximately 94% of them present only once. Material: naive CD8+ T cells from PBMCs. The receptors derive from a man younger than 35 in good health. Some clones in this sample may be carry-over from other donors' samples. The CDR3 runs from the conserved cysteine through the conserved F or W. Each record gives: D gene, clone size, V gene, J gene, CDR3 protein, CDR3 DNA. D genes are given only for firm matches. Clone size, where shown, is once, few, many, or a class for clones that have expanded.

>TRBD1|.|TRBV27|TRBJ2-7
CASSLTGVSYEQYF
TGTGCCAGCAGTTTAACAGGGGTCTCCTACGAGCAGTACTTC
>TRBD2|.|TRBV9|TRBJ2-3
CASSRGGSPTDTQYF
TGTGCCAGCAGCCGGGGCGGGAGCCCTACAGATACGCAGTATTTT
>TRBD2|.|TRBV28|TRBJ2-3
CASSSTHSGGRASPDTQYF
TGTGCCAGCAGTTCTACGCACTCAGGCGGGAGGGCCTCCCCGGATACGCAGTATTTT
>TRBD2|.|TRBV18|TRBJ2-5
CASSPSGRATRQETQYF
TGTGCCAGCTCACCGAGCGGGAGGGCTACAAGACAAGAGACCCAGTACTTC
>TRBD2|once|TRBV15|TRBJ2-3
CATSGTSDSTDTQYF
TGTGCCACCAGCGGGACTAGCGATAGCACAGATACGCAGTATTTT
>.|.|TRBV15|TRBJ2-7
CATSTEEGVPNEQYF
TGTGCCACCAGCACCGAGGAGGGGGTACCAAACGAGCAGTACTTC
>.|once|TRBV7-9|TRBJ1-2
CASSLDFGDPYGYTF
TGTGCCAGCAGCTTAGATTTTGGGGATCCCTATGGCTACACCTTC
>TRBD1|.|TRBV5-4|TRBJ2-7
CASSYDRGDSYEQYF
TGTGCCAGCAGCTACGACAGGGGCGACTCCTACGAGCAGTACTTC
>.|.|TRBV27|TRBJ1-3
CASSLRGPSGNTIYF
TGTGCCAGCAGTTTACGGGGGCCCTCGGGAAACACCATATATTTT
>TRBD1|.|TRBV4-1|TRBJ1-1
CASSQPKTGDTEAFF
TGCGCCAGCAGCCAACCAAAGACAGGGGACACTGAAGCTTTCTTT
>.|.|TRBV10-2|TRBJ2-2
CASSEFNRITGELFF
TGCGCCAGCAGTGAGTTTAACAGGATTACCGGGGAGCTGTTTTTT
>.|.|TRBV25-1|TRBJ2-1
CASSELGGYNEQFF
TGTGCCAGCAGTGAATTAGGAGGCTACAATGAGCAGTTCTTC
>TRBD1|.|TRBV5-6|TRBJ1-1
CASSLIQGMATEAFF
TGTGCCAGCAGCCTGATACAGGGGATGGCTACTGAAGCTTTCTTT
>.|.|TRBV13|TRBJ2-7
CASSLEGSGASYEQYF
TGTGCCAGCAGCTTAGAGGGTAGCGGCGCCTCCTACGAGCAGTACTTC
>.|.|TRBV11-2|TRBJ2-3
CASSLPGRQYF
TGTGCCAGCAGCTTACCGGGGAGGCAGTATTTT
>TRBD2|.|TRBV6-5|TRBJ2-5
CASSYSPGEAGGSQYF
TGTGCCAGCAGTTACTCGCCCGGCGAAGCGGGAGGTTCCCAGTACTTC
>TRBD2|.|TRBV7-6|TRBJ2-5
CASRQLAVQGETQYF
TGTGCCAGCAGGCAACTAGCGGTCCAAGGGGAGACCCAGTACTTC
>TRBD2|few|TRBV27|TRBJ2-1
CASSLAGAYNEQFF
TGTGCCAGCAGTTTAGCGGGAGCCTACAATGAGCAGTTCTTC
>.|.|TRBV5-6|TRBJ2-7
CASSQILGAGYYEQYF
TGTGCCAGCAGCCAGATTTTGGGGGCAGGGTACTACGAGCAGTACTTC
>.|.|TRBV6-1|TRBJ2-2
CASGHVGTPTGELFF
TGTGCCAGCGGCCATGTCGGGACTCCGACCGGGGAGCTGTTTTTT
>.|.|TRBV7-9|TRBJ1-3
CASSTVETPIYF
TGTGCCAGCAGCACTGTTGAAACCCCCATATATTTT
>TRBD2|once|TRBV28|TRBJ2-4
CASSLTGLAGGYKNIQYF
TGTGCCAGCAGTTTAACGGGGCTAGCGGGAGGGTACAAAAACATTCAGTACTTC
>.|.|TRBV6-5|TRBJ1-2
CASSYTEELYGYTF
TGTGCCAGCAGTTACACCGAGGAGTTATATGGCTACACCTTC
>.|.|TRBV30|TRBJ2-5
CAWGPGRGEQYF
TGTGCCTGGGGACCAGGGCGTGGGGAGCAGTACTTC
>TRBD1|.|TRBV27|TRBJ2-2
CASTQGTGTGELFF
TGTGCCAGCACCCAAGGGACAGGGACCGGGGAGCTGTTTTTT
>TRBD1|.|TRBV15|TRBJ2-7
CATSITPGQGYEQYF
TGTGCCACCAGCATCACCCCGGGACAGGGCTACGAGCAGTACTTC
>TRBD1|.|TRBV9|TRBJ1-4
CASSVEGAFGEKLFF
TGTGCCAGCAGCGTAGAGGGGGCGTTCGGTGAAAAACTGTTTTTT
>.|.|TRBV13|TRBJ2-1
CASSGQYNEQFF
TGTGCCAGCAGCGGACAGTACAATGAGCAGTTCTTC
>.|.|TRBV19|TRBJ1-5
CASSMVEGPQPQHF
TGTGCCAGTAGTATGGTGGAGGGTCCGCAGCCTCAGCATTTT
>.|.|TRBV15|TRBJ1-3
CATSRDLAGGNTIYF
TGTGCCACCAGCAGAGATTTGGCAGGGGGAAACACCATATATTTT
>.|few|TRBV25-1|TRBJ1-1
CASSDTSGSVEAFF
TGTGCCAGCAGTGACACATCGGGCTCGGTTGAAGCTTTCTTT
>TRBD1|.|TRBV29-1|TRBJ2-5
CSAPPPGQGLETQYF
TGCAGCGCCCCTCCACCGGGACAGGGATTAGAGACCCAGTACTTC
>.|.|TRBV11-2|TRBJ2-2
CASSPGPGELFF
TGTGCCAGCAGCCCCGGGCCTGGGGAGCTGTTTTTT
>TRBD1|.|TRBV6-5|TRBJ1-1
CASSYTRTGGTEAFF
TGTGCCAGCAGTTACACTCGGACAGGGGGAACTGAAGCTTTCTTT
>.|once|TRBV9|TRBJ2-5
CASSVGGRETQYF
TGTGCCAGCAGCGTAGGGGGAAGGGAGACCCAGTACTTC
>.|.|TRBV7-8|TRBJ1-3
CASRKDRSSGNTIYF
TGTGCCAGCAGAAAAGACAGGAGCTCTGGAAACACCATATATTTT
>.|.|TRBV4-1|TRBJ2-7
CASSQVGGSDEQYF
TGCGCCAGCAGCCAAGTAGGCGGGTCCGACGAGCAGTACTTC
>.|.|TRBV7-9|TRBJ1-1
CASSLAGPLGTEAFF
TGTGCCAGCAGCTTAGCGGGGCCCTTGGGCACTGAAGCTTTCTTT
>TRBD1|once|TRBV6-6|TRBJ1-1
CASSYLLDRGITEAFF
TGTGCCAGCAGTTACCTTTTGGACAGGGGAATCACTGAAGCTTTCTTT
>.|.|TRBV6-1|TRBJ2-4
CASSEVGVPNIQYF
TGTGCCAGCAGTGAAGTCGGGGTCCCAAACATTCAGTACTTC
>TRBD2|.|TRBV7-3|TRBJ2-1
CASSSTGLAGGFEQFF
TGTGCCAGCAGCTCCACGGGACTAGCGGGAGGCTTTGAGCAGTTCTTC
>.|.|TRBV7-9|TRBJ2-5
CASSLGGEGEEETQYF
TGTGCCAGCAGCTTAGGAGGGGAGGGGGAGGAAGAGACCCAGTACTTC
>.|.|TRBV6-1|TRBJ2-7
CASSEIGRGVVYEQYF
TGTGCCAGCAGTGAAATCGGCAGGGGGGTAGTATACGAGCAGTACTTC
>TRBD2|.|TRBV7-8|TRBJ2-1
CASSLTPGTTYNEQFF
TGTGCCAGCAGCTTAACTCCCGGGACTACCTACAATGAGCAGTTCTTC
>.|once|TRBV2|TRBJ2-5
CASRQPWAETQYF
TGTGCCAGCAGACAGCCCTGGGCGGAGACCCAGTACTTC
>TRBD2|.|TRBV30|TRBJ2-1
CAWKGLAGANEQFF
TGTGCCTGGAAGGGACTAGCGGGAGCCAATGAGCAGTTCTTC
>.|.|TRBV5-6|TRBJ2-7
CASSLGISYEQYF
TGTGCCAGCAGCTTGGGGATAAGCTACGAGCAGTACTTC
>TRBD1|.|TRBV5-5|TRBJ2-4
CASSPRDRDGRNIQYF
TGTGCCAGCAGCCCCCGGGACAGGGACGGGAGAAACATTCAGTACTTC
>TRBD1|.|TRBV18|TRBJ1-1
CASSRDREVPDTEAFF
TGTGCCAGCTCACGGGACAGGGAGGTTCCGGACACTGAAGCTTTCTTT
>.|.|TRBV28|TRBJ2-4
CATERKQGSQYF
TGTGCCACCGAACGGAAACAGGGTAGTCAGTACTTC
>.|.|TRBV6-6|TRBJ2-7
CAISFAGETYEQYF
TGTGCCATATCCTTTGCCGGCGAGACCTACGAGCAGTACTTC
>TRBD1|few|TRBV7-9|TRBJ1-1
CASSLDRALNTEAFF
TGTGCCAGCAGCTTGGACAGGGCATTGAACACTGAAGCTTTCTTT
>.|.|TRBV7-9|TRBJ1-2
CASSPPGGGYGYTF
TGTGCCAGCAGCCCCCCCGGCGGTGGGTATGGCTACACCTTC
>TRBD1|.|TRBV11-2|TRBJ2-1
CASSPRTGGTYNEQFF
TGTGCCAGCAGCCCCAGGACAGGGGGCACCTACAATGAGCAGTTCTTC
>.|.|TRBV28|TRBJ1-5
CASSPFMGQPQHF
TGTGCCAGCAGTCCTTTTATGGGTCAGCCCCAGCATTTT
>.|.|TRBV29-1|TRBJ2-7
CSGAVGATYEQYF
TGCAGCGGCGCGGTAGGAGCAACCTACGAGCAGTACTTC
>TRBD1|.|TRBV7-8|TRBJ1-1
CASSRQGNTEAFF
TGTGCCAGCAGCCGACAGGGGAACACTGAAGCTTTCTTT
>.|.|TRBV6-1|TRBJ2-1
CASSELGTPQFF
TGTGCCAGCAGTGAATTGGGAACTCCTCAGTTCTTC
>.|.|TRBV28|TRBJ1-4
CASSLILSSVSNEKLFF
TGTGCCAGCAGTTTGATTCTCTCAAGTGTCAGTAATGAAAAACTGTTTTTT